The 9 T cell receptor gamma chains below come from one sample, sequenced in a study of gammadelta T cells in human blood. TCRdb redid clone calling on the RT-PCR reads using CATT. The top ten clones hold 20% to 30% of a sample with about 420 gamma-chain clones, around an eighth of them seen once. The specimen sequenced was Vgamma9Vdelta2 gamma-delta T cells from adult blood. These receptor sequences come from a human donor.

Comment on this clone: This probably arose from a read error, given a far larger clone one base away. The chain carries TRGV9 and TRGJP. Matching the DNA to germline supplied the J gene, which TCRdb does not give. This CDR3 is 20 amino acids long. V lost 4 bases, J lost 4 bases, and 16 bases stayed unmatched. Germline lookup yields CDR1 GITISATS and CDR2 ISYDGTV (reference sequence). The CDR3 sequence: CALWEVQAPLQELGKKIKVF. DNA for the CDR3: TGTGCCTTGTGGGAAGTGCAAGCCCCACTACAAGAGTTGGGCAAAAAAATCAAGGTATTT.

In its sample, this clone ranks as large. This chain uses TRGV9 with TRGJ1 or TRGJ2. In germline, CDR1 is GITISATS, CDR2 ISYDGTV (reference sequence). The CDR3 spans 11 residues. With 2 bases clipped from V and 16 bases from J, the junction kept 11 bases outside the gene matches. CDR3 residues: CALWEGSRWLF. As DNA, the CDR3 is TGTGCCTTGTGGGAGGGGAGCCGATGGCTCTTT.

This clone turned up a few times. A much larger clone lies one base from this, so it may be a read error. The V gene is TRGV9, the J gene TRGJP. V gave up 3 bases and J gave up 4 bases; unmatched junction bases: 3. The CDR3 loop spans 16 amino acids. Germline V gives CDR1 GITISATS, CDR2 ISYDGTV (reference sequence). CDR3 sequence: CALWENQELGKKIKVF. The CDR3 DNA reads TGTGCCTTGTGGGAGAATCAAGAGTTGGGCAAAAAAATCAAGGTATTT.

Note on this clone: This DNA's translation differs at residue 4 from TCRdb's protein, which comes from a much larger clone; a read error is likely, and the protein shown is translated from the DNA. This sequence joins TRGV9 and TRGJP. Because TCRdb records no J gene, it was assigned here through a match of the DNA to germline. The CDR3 totals 16 residues. CDR1 is GITISATS, CDR2 ISYDGTV, per germline (reference sequence). The CDR3 DNA follows: TGTGCCTTGCGGGAGTCTCAAGAGTTGGGCAAAAAAATCAAGGTATTT. Amino acid sequence: CALRESQELGKKIKVF.

By share, this clone ranks as large. The chain has TRGV9 and TRGJP. Losses at the gene ends were 2 bases for V and 7 bases for J; bases not matched to a gene: 5. The V gene's germline CDR1 is GITISATS and CDR2 ISYDGTV (reference sequence). This CDR3 is 16 amino acids long. The CDR3 DNA reads as TGTGCCTTGTGGGAGGAGAATGAGTTGGGCAAAAAAATCAAGGTATTT. It encodes CALWEENELGKKIKVF.

This clone was seen only a few times. This sequence is one base from a far larger clone and is likely a read error. Other DNA sequences in this sample translate to the same CDR3. The chain couples TRGV9 to TRGJP. The J segment lost 4 bases and the V segment lost 3 bases, leaving 3 bases of the junction unmatched. CDR3 size: 16 residues. Germline V CDR1 and CDR2: GITISATS, ISYDGTV (reference sequence). CDR3 sequence: CALWEPQELGKKIKVF. DNA of the CDR3: TGTGCCTTGTGGGAGCCTCAAGAGTTGGGCAAAAAAATCAAGGTATTT.

In its sample, this clone is large. The chain carries TRGV9 and TRGJP. J gave up 7 bases and V 4 bases, and 7 bases lay outside the gene matches. Looked up from germline, CDR1 is GITISATS and CDR2 is ISYDGTV (reference sequence). The CDR3 contains 16 residues. The CDR3 loop reads CALWEKEELGKKIKVF. CDR3 sequence (DNA): TGTGCCTTGTGGGAAAAGGAGGAGTTGGGCAAAAAAATCAAGGTATTT.

This clone is categorized as large. The chain combines TRGV9 with TRGJP. The CDR3 is 18 amino acids. J gave up 6 bases and V 0 bases, and 8 bases lay outside the gene matches. Germline CDR1 reads GITISATS; CDR2 reads ISYDGTV (reference sequence). The CDR3 loop reads CALWEVQVTELGKKIKVF. Here the CDR3 DNA reads TGTGCCTTGTGGGAGGTGCAAGTTACAGAGTTGGGCAAAAAAATCAAGGTATTT.

This clone is termed large (0.1 to 1%). The rearrangement links TRGV9 to TRGJP. This CDR3 spans 17 amino acids. CDR1 is GITISATS and CDR2 is ISYDGTV in the germline V gene (reference sequence). The junction had 5 bases not matched to a gene; V was cut back by 0 bases and J by 6 bases. DNA of the CDR3: TGTGCCTTGTGGGAGGTGACGGGAGAGTTGGGCAAAAAAATCAAGGTATTT. It specifies CALWEVTGELGKKIKVF.